This T cell receptor beta chain was obtained from a study of shared clonotypes between healthy human individuals. Germline assignment: CDR1 SGDLS and CDR2 YYNGEE. The CDR3 loop spans 15 amino acids. V lost 0 bases, J lost 5 bases, and 3 bases stayed unmatched. Produced via immunoSEQ multiplex PCR; TCRdb's table is partial and in-frame only. Of about 990,000 clones in the sample, approximately 80% were seen once. This receptor was obtained from a man between 18 and 29 years old in good health. Some clones in this sample may be carry-over from other donors' samples. The J gene is TRBJ2-5, the V gene TRBV9; 11 nucleotides align to TRBD2. The sequenced sample consisted of memory CD4+ T cells from PBMCs. As for subset: CD45RA-negative fraction. The CDR3 nucleotides read TGTGCCAGCAGCGTAGGTACTAGCGGGGGTGAGACCCAGTACTTC. As protein: CASSVGTSGGETQYF.